This T cell receptor beta chain was identified during a study of lung T cells in sarcoidosis with Löfgren's syndrome. Trimming removed 5 bases from V and 4 bases from J, with 15 bases in between. Germline V CDR1 and CDR2: LGHDT, YNNKEL (reference sequence). CDR3 size: 14 residues. MiXCR, run by TCRdb on the reads, gives a single entry per CDR3 protein. The table shows around 60,000 distinct CDR3 sequences, with 21% occurring only once. Points on this clonotype: Its antigen is still unknown.

Broader study findings: TRAV12-1 and TRBV2 were reportedly most expanded in Löfgren's patients. Shared TRAV12-1 and TRBV2 CDR3 motifs across Löfgren's syndrome patients reportedly suggested public CD4+ TCRs.

The source material was CD4+ T cells from PBMCs. The chain carries TRBV3-1 and TRBJ2-7; weak D call: TRBD2 (6 bases). The sequence came from a human donor with sarcoidosis (Löfgren's syndrome or another form), or a control subject (not recorded which). The CDR3 loop is CASSDGWAGYEQYF. The CDR3 DNA sequence: TGTGCCAGCAGCGATGGATGGGCGGGGTACGAGCAGTACTTC.